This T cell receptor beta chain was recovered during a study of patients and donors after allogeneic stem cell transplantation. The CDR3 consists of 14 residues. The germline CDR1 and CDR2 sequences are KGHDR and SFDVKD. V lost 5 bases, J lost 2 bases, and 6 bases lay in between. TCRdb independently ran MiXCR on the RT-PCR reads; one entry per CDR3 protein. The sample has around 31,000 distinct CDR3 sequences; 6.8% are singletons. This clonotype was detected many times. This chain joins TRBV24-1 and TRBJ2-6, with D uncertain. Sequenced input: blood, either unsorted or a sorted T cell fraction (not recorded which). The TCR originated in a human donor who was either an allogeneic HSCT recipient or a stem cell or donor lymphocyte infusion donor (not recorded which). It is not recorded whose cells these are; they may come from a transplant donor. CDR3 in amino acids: CATSGAPGANVLTF. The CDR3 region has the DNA TGTGCCACCAGTGGGGCACCTGGGGCCAACGTCCTGACTTTC.